This T cell receptor (beta chain) was sequenced in a study of type 1 regulatory T cells. Study-wide background: This in vitro CD4 product, T-allo10, is enriched for Tr1 cells and alloantigen-specific.

V lost 6 bases, J lost 5 bases, and 8 bases lay in between. CDR1 and CDR2 from the germline V gene are DFQATT and SNEGSKA (reference sequence). The CDR3 runs to 11 residues. TCRdb redid the calling of the reads with MiXCR, one entry per CDR3 protein. Found here are about 65,000 distinct CDR3 sequences, roughly 50% of them singletons; the top ten hold roughly 2.2%. In its sample, this clonotype was seen a few times. Antigen: not known. This TCR was sampled from a human donor in good health. Material: cultured non-Tr1 T cells, either the whole culture or a sorted T cell fraction (not recorded which). V usage is TRBV20-1 and J usage is TRBJ2-1; D remains unclear. This CDR3 reads CSALQHNEQFF. The CDR3 bases are TGCAGTGCCTTACAGCACAATGAGCAGTTCTTC.